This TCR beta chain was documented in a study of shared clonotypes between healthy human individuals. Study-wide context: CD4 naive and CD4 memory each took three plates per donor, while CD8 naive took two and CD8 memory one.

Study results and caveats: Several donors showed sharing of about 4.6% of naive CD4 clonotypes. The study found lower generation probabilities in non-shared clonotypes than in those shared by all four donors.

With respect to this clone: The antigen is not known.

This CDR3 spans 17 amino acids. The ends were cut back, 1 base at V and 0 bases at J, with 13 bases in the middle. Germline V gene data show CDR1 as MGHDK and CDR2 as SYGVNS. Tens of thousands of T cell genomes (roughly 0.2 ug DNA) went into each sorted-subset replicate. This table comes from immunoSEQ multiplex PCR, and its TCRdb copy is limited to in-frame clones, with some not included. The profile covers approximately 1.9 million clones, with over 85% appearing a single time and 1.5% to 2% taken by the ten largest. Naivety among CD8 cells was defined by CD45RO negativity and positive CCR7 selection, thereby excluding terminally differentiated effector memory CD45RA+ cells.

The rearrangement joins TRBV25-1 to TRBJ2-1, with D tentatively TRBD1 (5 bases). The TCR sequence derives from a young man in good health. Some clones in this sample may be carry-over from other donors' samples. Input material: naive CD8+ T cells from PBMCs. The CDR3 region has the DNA TGTGCCAGCAGTGAATTTTTCCAGGGTAGCTCCTACAATGAGCAGTTCTTC. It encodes CASSEFFQGSSYNEQFF.